This T cell receptor beta chain was sequenced during a study of blood T cell repertoires in COVID-19. For the study at large: PBMCs, B-cell-depleted T cells, or T cells were the source of the cDNA or gDNA that made up the material.

This CDR3 is built from 14 residues. Looked up from germline, CDR1 is LNHDA and CDR2 is SQIVND (reference sequence). The ends lost 5 bases at V and 11 bases at J; junction bases unmatched: 7. Authors' methods: Amplified reference gene primers provided the basis for estimating nucleated cell counts. Assay: immunoSEQ multiplex PCR; the TCRdb copy retains only in-frame clones and omits some. V, J and clone size were drawn from that table, and D and trimming were deduced from the DNA. This sample has under 85,000 clones, with 75% to 90% found just once. The chain recombines TRBV19 with TRBJ2-1; 12 nucleotides match TRBD2. The receptor was derived from a man between 65 and 80 years old with active or convalescent COVID-19. The sample was peripheral blood. The CDR3 nucleotides read TGTGCCAGTAGTCCCACTAGCGGGGGGCCCCAGCAGTTCTTC. It specifies CASSPTSGGPQQFF. Together with reference TRBV19 and TRBJ2-1, the CDR3 gives the full variable domain: DGGITQSPKYLFRKEGQNVTLSCEQNLNHDAMYWYRQDPGQGLRLIYYSQIVNDFQKGDIAEGYSVSREKKESFPLTVTSAQKNPTAFYLCASSPTSGGPQQFFGPGTRLTVL.